The 21 T cell receptor beta chains reported below all come from one sample, sequenced in a study of T cells in Graves' hyperthyroidism and ophthalmopathy. Amplified regions were TCR beta CDR3 sequences from RNA transcripts. The HTBI primer set served for first-round RT-PCR of the TCR CDR3. TCRdb re-derived calls from the multiplex PCR reads in MiXCR, one entry per CDR3 protein. The sample has approximately 690,000 distinct CDR3 sequences, less than 25% seen once. Sequencing was carried out using blood. The receptor set was obtained from a man in his thirties or forties with Graves' ophthalmopathy.

The rearrangement uses TRBV12-3 or TRBV12-4 and TRBJ1-5, with 9 bases lining up with TRBD1. Trimming at V came to 2 bases and at J to 1 base, leaving 3 bases not matched to a gene. The CDR3 consists of 16 residues. CDR3 sequence (DNA): TGTGCCAGCAGTTTATGGGGACAGGGAAGCAATCAGCCCCAGCATTTT. It codes for CASSLWGQGSNQPQHF.

In DNA, the CDR3 is TGTGCCAGTACCACGGGACTAGCGGCTATCAATGAGCAGTTCTTC. Translated: CASTTGLAAINEQFF. V usage is TRBV19 and J usage is TRBJ2-1; 11 nucleotides match TRBD2. Germline trimming cut 7 bases from V and 6 bases from J; bases unmatched to any gene: 8. The CDR3 runs 15 residues. CDR1 LNHDA and CDR2 SQIVND come from the germline V gene (reference sequence).

This clonotype showed up many times. This chain uses TRBV29-1 with TRBJ2-1, with TRBD2 identical over 8 bases. V lost 6 bases and J lost 3; bases outside the gene matches: 7. Germline CDR1 and CDR2: SQVTM and ANQGSEA. The CDR3 covers 14 residues. The CDR3 region is CSVKAGLDYNEQFF. For the CDR3, the DNA is TGCAGCGTCAAAGCGGGACTAGACTACAATGAGCAGTTCTTC.

The chain is built from TRBV27 and TRBJ2-2; 9 bases align to TRBD1. Trimming at V came to 4 bases and at J to 7 bases, leaving 13 bases not matched to a gene. The CDR3 spans 17 residues. CDR1 and CDR2 from the germline V gene are MNHEY and SMNVEV (reference sequence). The CDR3 coding sequence is TGTGCCAGCAGTTCGCTTCAATTACAGGGGGCCGTCGGGGAGCTGTTTTTT. This gives the protein CASSSLQLQGAVGELFF.

This clonotype was counted at least ten times. V usage is TRBV30 and J usage is TRBJ2-7; 10 bases match TRBD1. Germline trimming cut 5 bases from V and 3 bases from J; bases unmatched to any gene: 7. CDR1 is GTSNPN and CDR2 is SVGIG in the germline V gene (reference sequence). The CDR3 is 14 amino acids. The DNA for the CDR3 is TGTGCCTGGGGTAAAGGGACAGGGGTCTACGAGCAGTACTTC. The encoded protein is CAWGKGTGVYEQYF. The entire variable domain, with the rest obtained from reference TRBV30 and TRBJ2-7, is as follows: SQTIHQWPATLVQPVGSPLSLECTVEGTSNPNLYWYRQAAGRGLQLLFYSVGIGQISSEVPQNLSASRPQDRQFILSSKKLLLSDSGFYLCAWGKGTGVYEQYFGPGTRLTVT.

There are many counts of this clonotype. The genes are TRBV4-2 and TRBJ2-7; TRBD2 aligns across 12 bases. Germline V lookup: CDR1 LGHNA, CDR2 YNFKEQ. The CDR3 runs to 15 residues. Losses at the gene ends were 4 bases for V and 3 bases for J; bases not matched to a gene: 4. CDR3 sequence: CASSLGLAGLYEQYF. The CDR3 DNA reads as TGTGCCAGCAGCCTCGGACTAGCGGGACTCTACGAGCAGTACTTC.

This clonotype was seen many times. This CDR3 reads CASSTLAGNTDTQYF. CDR3 coding DNA: TGTGCCAGCAGCACCTTAGCGGGTAACACAGATACGCAGTATTTT. The rearrangement joins TRBV11-2 to TRBJ2-3; 7 positions match TRBD2. The CDR3 is made up of 15 amino acids. V was pared by 5 bases and J by 2 bases, with 7 bases of the junction left unmatched. Germline V lookup: CDR1 SGHAT, CDR2 FQNNGV. The whole variable domain, remainder taken from reference TRBV11-2 and TRBJ2-3, is EAGVAQSPRYKIIEKRQSVAFWCNPISGHATLYWYQQILGQGPKLLIQFQNNGVVDDSQLPKDRFSAERLKGVDSTLKIQPAKLEDSAVYLCASSTLAGNTDTQYFGPGTRLTVL.

This clonotype was observed at least ten times. The chain uses TRBV6-1 and TRBJ2-7, with 7 bases lining up with TRBD1. This CDR3 region has 16 residues. V was clipped by 5 bases and J by 1 base; unmatched bases: 11. Germline V lookup: CDR1 MNHNS, CDR2 SASEGT. The CDR3 region is CASSRSGTVLSYEQYF. The CDR3 bases are TGTGCCAGCAGTCGATCCGGGACAGTCCTGTCCTACGAGCAGTACTTC.

This clonotype was counted at least ten times. The genes are TRBV28 and TRBJ2-7; TRBD1 aligns across 9 bases. V lost 6 bases to trimming and J lost 2 bases; unmatched junction nucleotides: 8. CDR1 is MDHEN, CDR2 SYDVKM, per germline. This CDR3 region has 15 residues. The CDR3 protein is CASRQGTGRPYEQYF. The DNA of the CDR3 is TGTGCCAGCAGACAAGGGACAGGGCGGCCCTACGAGCAGTACTTC.

V and J are TRBV12-3 or TRBV12-4 and TRBJ1-5, with D hard to call. Trimming removed 9 bases from V and 4 bases from J, with 10 bases in between. The CDR3 is 12 amino acids. The DNA of the CDR3 is TGTGCCAGTGGTTCGGGGAATCAGCCCCAGCATTTT. This sequence encodes CASGSGNQPQHF.

The chain joins TRBV20-1 to TRBJ2-7; perhaps TRBD2 as D (6 bases). The CDR3 is 16 residues long. Germline-derived CDR1 and CDR2 are DFQATT and SNEGSKA (reference sequence). The ends were cut back, 0 bases at V and 0 bases at J, with 15 bases in the middle. CDR3 loop: CSARDPGGTNSYEQYF. CDR3 DNA: TGCAGTGCTAGAGACCCCGGCGGGACGAACTCCTACGAGCAGTACTTC.

This clonotype appeared many times. J is TRBJ2-7 and V is TRBV29-1; 10 positions agree with TRBD1. Trimming cost V 5 bases and J 3 bases; bases outside gene matches: 4. Germline V gene data show CDR1 as SQVTM and CDR2 as ANQGSEA. The CDR3 runs to 13 residues. CDR3 bases: TGCAGCGTTCCGGGACAGGGGTTCTACGAGCAGTACTTC. Translating gives CSVPGQGFYEQYF.

This clonotype has just a few counts. A clone one base away is much larger, so this may be a read error. The genes are TRBV28 and TRBJ2-7; 14 nucleotides line up with TRBD2. Trimming at V came to 6 bases and at J to 5 bases, leaving 6 bases not matched to a gene. The germline V gene encodes CDR1 MDHEN and CDR2 SYDVKM. The CDR3 sequence is 15 residues long. Written as DNA, the CDR3 is TGTGCCAGCAGAAGGACTAGCGGGAGGTCGGACGAGCAGTACTTC. It specifies CASRRTSGRSDEQYF.

This clonotype showed up many times. V is TRBV7-3 and J is TRBJ2-3; TRBD2 agrees at 10 bases. The CDR3 length is 16 residues. Looked up from germline, CDR1 is SGHTA and CDR2 is FQGTGA. V gave up 5 bases and J gave up 2 bases; unmatched junction bases: 7. CDR3 loop: CASSNPTSGYTDTQYF. The DNA of the CDR3 is TGTGCCAGCAGCAACCCGACTAGCGGGTACACAGATACGCAGTATTTT.

The chain recombines TRBV4-2 with TRBJ2-4, with D possibly TRBD2 on 5 matching bases. Trimming cost V 0 bases and J 1 base, with 19 bases left between them. The CDR3 loop spans 19 amino acids. The germline V gene has CDR1 LGHNA and CDR2 YNFKEQ. CDR3 sequence reads: CASSQETSSRVSAKNIQYF. In nucleotides, the CDR3 is TGTGCCAGCAGCCAAGAAACCTCGTCGCGGGTATCGGCCAAAAACATTCAGTACTTC.

At least ten counts were recorded for this clonotype. This chain uses TRBV12-3 or TRBV12-4 with TRBJ2-5; unclear D gene. This CDR3 is 14 amino acids long. Trimming stripped 4 bases from V and 2 bases from J, with 11 bases between. The CDR3 DNA sequence: TGTGCCAGCAGTTCGCGAACTCGGCAAGAGACCCAGTACTTC. Translated: CASSSRTRQETQYF.

The chain joins TRBV11-2 to TRBJ1-3; D is ambiguous. The V end lost 5 bases, the J end lost 0 bases, and 20 bases lay between the germline ends. CDR3 length: 18 residues. From germline, CDR1 is SGHAT and CDR2 FQNNGV. The CDR3 DNA is TGTGCCAGCAGCCCCCGAGGCAAGGGCGCCTTCTCTGGAAACACCATATATTTT. It translates to CASSPRGKGAFSGNTIYF.

This clonotype showed up just a few times. The chain is built from TRBV12-3 or TRBV12-4 and TRBJ1-2; no clear D. The CDR3 is 15 amino acids. V lost 8 bases, J lost 0 bases, and 16 bases lay in between. The CDR3 reads CASDRGRGANYGYTF. The CDR3 bases are TGTGCCAGCGACCGAGGCCGGGGAGCTAACTATGGCTACACCTTC.

This clonotype was seen more than once but under ten times. The chain recombines TRBV28 with TRBJ2-3; 7 positions match TRBD1. The CDR3 is made up of 16 amino acids. Trimming took 3 bases from V and 2 from J; bases not matched to a gene: 8. Germline assignment: CDR1 MDHEN and CDR2 SYDVKM. The CDR3 is CASSLGAGGNTDTQYF. CDR3 in DNA: TGTGCCAGCAGTTTGGGGGCAGGGGGTAACACAGATACGCAGTATTTT.

The chain is built from TRBV29-1 and TRBJ2-1; 10 nucleotides match TRBD2. The CDR3 runs to 15 residues. V gave up 4 bases and J gave up 0 bases; unmatched junction bases: 3. Germline CDR1 and CDR2: SQVTM and ANQGSEA. This chain's CDR3 is CSVGSSGSSYNEQFF. For the CDR3, the DNA is TGCAGCGTTGGGTCTAGCGGGAGCTCCTACAATGAGCAGTTCTTC.

This clonotype was seen only a few times. This sequence joins TRBV7-3 and TRBJ2-1; D possibly corresponds to TRBD1 (5 bases). The V and J ends lost 3 bases and 3 bases respectively, with 12 bases between them. CDR3 length equals 15 residues. Germline assignment: CDR1 SGHTA and CDR2 FQGTGA. As DNA, the CDR3 is TGTGCCAGCAGCTTCGACAGAGCTAGCTACAATGAGCAGTTCTTC. The encoded protein is CASSFDRASYNEQFF.